A single sample gave rise to the 7 T cell receptor beta chains below, sequenced in a study of circulating and synovial CD4+ cells in juvenile arthritis. The assay was immunoSEQ multiplex PCR, and TCRdb's table has in-frame clones only and misses some. Counted here are about 36,000 clones, approximately 94% occurring once; the ten biggest clones make up approximately 0.7%. Specimen: CD4+ T cells from blood. The receptors were gathered from a human donor with juvenile idiopathic arthritis.

V gene TRBV19 combines with J gene TRBJ1-5; D call uncertain. Trimming removed 3 bases at V and 8 bases at J, with 8 bases between. The V gene's germline CDR1 is LNHDA and CDR2 SQIVND (reference sequence). The CDR3 runs to 12 residues. In DNA form, the CDR3 reads TGTGCCAGTAGTATCAGCGCTGAGCCCCAGCATTTT. It encodes CASSISAEPQHF.

The rearrangement joins TRBV19 to TRBJ2-2; 12 positions agree with TRBD2. The junction had 14 bases not matched to a gene; V was cut back by 5 bases and J by 4 bases. The CDR3 has 19 amino acids. Looked up from germline, CDR1 is LNHDA and CDR2 is SQIVND (reference sequence). Here the CDR3 reads CASSLNPRTSGVGTGELFF. The DNA for the CDR3 is TGTGCCAGTAGTCTTAACCCACGGACTAGCGGGGTTGGCACCGGGGAGCTGTTTTTT. The entire variable domain, with the rest obtained from reference TRBV19 and TRBJ2-2, is as follows: DGGITQSPKYLFRKEGQNVTLSCEQNLNHDAMYWYRQDPGQGLRLIYYSQIVNDFQKGDIAEGYSVSREKKESFPLTVTSAQKNPTAFYLCASSLNPRTSGVGTGELFFGEGSRLTVL.

This clone was detected a few times. The chain recombines TRBV18 with TRBJ1-2, with 8 nucleotides matching TRBD1. This CDR3 has 16 residues. The trim removed 3 bases at V and 0 bases at J, leaving 6 bases unmatched. Germline values: CDR1 KGHSH, CDR2 LQKENI. The DNA for the CDR3 is TGTGCCAGCTCACCTCCGCAGGGGGCCTCTAACTATGGCTACACCTTC. It yields the protein CASSPPQGASNYGYTF.

This clone appeared a single time. The chain uses TRBV18 and TRBJ1-6; D ambiguous. This CDR3 comprises 15 residues. V lost 2 bases to trimming and J lost 5 bases, with 10 bases between them. Per germline, CDR1 KGHSH and CDR2 LQKENI. CDR3 nucleotide sequence: TGTGCCAGCTCACCATCGACGGAGAATAATTCACCCCTCCACTTT. Protein: CASSPSTENNSPLHF.

This rearrangement joins TRBV11-3 to TRBJ2-1; the D gene is possibly TRBD1 (5 bases). The CDR3 has 12 residues. V was cut by 11 bases and J by 8 bases, with 16 bases left in between. Germline loops: CDR1 SGHNT, CDR2 YENEEA. The CDR3 DNA reads as TGTGCCGCCAGGGTAGCCTGCCATGAGCAGTTCTTC. It translates to CAARVACHEQFF. Variable domain in full (rest from reference TRBV11-3 and TRBJ2-1): EAGVVQSPRYKIIEKKQPVAFWCNPISGHNTLYWYLQNLGQGPELLIRYENEEAVDDSQLPKDRFSAERLKGVDSTLKIQPAELGDSAVYLCAARVACHEQFFGPGTRLTVL.

In this sample, this clone turned up a few times. This chain links TRBV7-8 with TRBJ2-5; no firm D call. The CDR3 has 13 amino acids. Germline V gene sequence: CDR1 SGHVS, CDR2 FQNEAQ. V was pared by 3 bases and J by 4 bases, with 9 bases between. The CDR3 sequence is CASSFLERETQYF. In DNA, the CDR3 is TGTGCCAGCAGCTTCTTAGAGAGAGAGACCCAGTACTTC.

The CDR3 sequence is CASSPGTSEETQYF. DNA for the CDR3: TGCGCCAGCAGCCCAGGGACTAGCGAAGAGACCCAGTACTTC. The J gene is TRBJ2-5, the V gene TRBV5-1, with 10 nucleotides matching TRBD2. The germline CDR1 and CDR2 sequences are SGHRS and YFSETQ. The V and J ends lost 4 bases and 3 bases, in that order; junction bases with no gene match: 3. This CDR3 comprises 14 residues.